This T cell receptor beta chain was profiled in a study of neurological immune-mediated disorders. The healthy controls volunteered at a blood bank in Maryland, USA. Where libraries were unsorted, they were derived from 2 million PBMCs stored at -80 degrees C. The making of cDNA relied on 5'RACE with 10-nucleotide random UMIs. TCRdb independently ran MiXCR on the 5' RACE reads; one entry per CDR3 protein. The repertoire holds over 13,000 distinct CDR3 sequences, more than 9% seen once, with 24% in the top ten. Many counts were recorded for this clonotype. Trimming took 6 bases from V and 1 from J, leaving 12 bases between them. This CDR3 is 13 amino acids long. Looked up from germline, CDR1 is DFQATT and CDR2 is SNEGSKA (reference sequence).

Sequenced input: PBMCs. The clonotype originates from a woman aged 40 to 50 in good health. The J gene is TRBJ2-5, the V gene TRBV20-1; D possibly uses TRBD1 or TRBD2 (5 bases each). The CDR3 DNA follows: TGCAGTGCCCAGGGACCACTCCAAGAGACCCAGTACTTC. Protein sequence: CSAQGPLQETQYF.